This T cell receptor (beta chain) was captured in a study of T cell responses to AZD1222 COVID-19 vaccine. Study findings and constraints: The repertoires were collected only after the peak T cell response. Following two doses of AZD1222, Spike-specific TCR breadth and depth rose. Reportedly, nearly half of unique spike TCRs recognized epitopes outside B.1.351/B.1.1.7 mutations.

The germline CDR1 and CDR2 sequences are SNHLY and FYNNEI. The CDR3 is 14 residues long. The V and J ends lost 3 bases and 4 bases respectively, with 12 bases between them. Sequencing used immunoSEQ multiplex PCR; TCRdb keeps in-frame clones, though not all of them. The sample lists 98,000 or so clones, approximately 91% occurring once. On this clone: Its cognate antigen is unknown.

The sample was peripheral blood, taken 28 days after the second AZD1222 dose. This clonotype was obtained from an adult who received the AZD1222 COVID-19 vaccine. V is TRBV2 and J is TRBJ1-2; tentatively, D is TRBD1 (5 bases). The CDR3 DNA is TGTGCCAGCAGTGAGGGACGGGAGTTCTATGGCTACACCTTC. It yields the protein CASSEGREFYGYTF.